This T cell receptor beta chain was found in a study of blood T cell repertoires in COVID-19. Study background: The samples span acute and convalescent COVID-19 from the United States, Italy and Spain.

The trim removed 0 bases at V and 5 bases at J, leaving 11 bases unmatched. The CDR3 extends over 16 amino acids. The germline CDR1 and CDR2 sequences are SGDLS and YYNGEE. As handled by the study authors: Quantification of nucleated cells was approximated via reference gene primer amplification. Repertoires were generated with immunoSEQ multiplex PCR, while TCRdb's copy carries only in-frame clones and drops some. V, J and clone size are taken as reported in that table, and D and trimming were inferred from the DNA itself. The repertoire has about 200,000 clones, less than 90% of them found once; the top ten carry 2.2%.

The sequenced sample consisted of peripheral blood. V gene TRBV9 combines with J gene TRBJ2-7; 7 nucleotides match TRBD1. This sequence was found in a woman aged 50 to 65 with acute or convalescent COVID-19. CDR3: CASSVALRQGRDEQYF. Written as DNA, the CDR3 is TGTGCCAGCAGCGTAGCTCTTCGACAGGGCCGCGACGAGCAGTACTTC.